This T cell receptor beta chain originates from a study of T cells in Graves' hyperthyroidism and ophthalmopathy. Amplification of TCR beta CDR3 regions used RNA as the template. Primed by the HTBI set, a first-round RT-PCR was run on the TCR CDR3. TCRdb independently ran MiXCR on the multiplex PCR reads; one entry per CDR3 protein. The table shows about 500,000 distinct CDR3 sequences, with roughly a sixth occurring only once. The CDR3 is made up of 13 amino acids. V dropped 5 bases and J dropped 6; count of bases not matched to a gene: 4. This receptor was taken from a woman under 30 with Graves' hyperthyroidism. Sample: blood. This chain joins TRBV12-3 or TRBV12-4 and TRBJ2-7; 10 nucleotides line up with TRBD2. The CDR3 DNA is TGTGCCAGCAGTCCCGGACTAGCGGTCGAGCAGTACTTC. It translates to CASSPGLAVEQYF.